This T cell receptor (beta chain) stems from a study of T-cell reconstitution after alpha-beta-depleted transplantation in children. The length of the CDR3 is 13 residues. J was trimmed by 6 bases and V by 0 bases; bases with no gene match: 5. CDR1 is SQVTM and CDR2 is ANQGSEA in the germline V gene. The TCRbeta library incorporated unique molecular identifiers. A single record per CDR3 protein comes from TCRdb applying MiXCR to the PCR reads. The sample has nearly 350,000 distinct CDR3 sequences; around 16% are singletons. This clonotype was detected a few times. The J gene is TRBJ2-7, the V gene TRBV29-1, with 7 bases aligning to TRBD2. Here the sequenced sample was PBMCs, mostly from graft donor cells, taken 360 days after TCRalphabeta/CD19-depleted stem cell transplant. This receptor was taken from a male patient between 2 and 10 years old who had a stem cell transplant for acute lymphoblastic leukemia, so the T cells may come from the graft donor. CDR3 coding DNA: TGCAGCGTTGAAGAGGGAGGGACCCTCGAGCAGTACTTC. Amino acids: CSVEEGGTLEQYF.